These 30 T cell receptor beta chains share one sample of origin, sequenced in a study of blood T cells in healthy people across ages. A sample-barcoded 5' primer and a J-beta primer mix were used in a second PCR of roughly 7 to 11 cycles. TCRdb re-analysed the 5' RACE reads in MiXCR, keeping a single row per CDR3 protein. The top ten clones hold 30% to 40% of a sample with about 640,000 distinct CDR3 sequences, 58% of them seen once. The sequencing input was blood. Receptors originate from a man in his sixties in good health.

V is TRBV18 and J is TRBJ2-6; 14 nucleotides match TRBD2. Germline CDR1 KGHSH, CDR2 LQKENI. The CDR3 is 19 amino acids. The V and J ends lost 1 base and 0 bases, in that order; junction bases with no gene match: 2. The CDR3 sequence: CASSPRGLAGASGANVLTF. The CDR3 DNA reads TGTGCCAGCTCACCACGGGGACTAGCGGGGGCCTCTGGGGCCAACGTCCTGACTTTC.

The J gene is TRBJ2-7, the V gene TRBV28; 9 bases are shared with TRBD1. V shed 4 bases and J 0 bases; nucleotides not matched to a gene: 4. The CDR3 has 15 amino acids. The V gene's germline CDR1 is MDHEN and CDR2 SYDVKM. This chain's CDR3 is CASSSTGGSSYEQYF. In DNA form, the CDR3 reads TGTGCCAGCAGTTCAACAGGGGGCTCCTCCTACGAGCAGTACTTC.

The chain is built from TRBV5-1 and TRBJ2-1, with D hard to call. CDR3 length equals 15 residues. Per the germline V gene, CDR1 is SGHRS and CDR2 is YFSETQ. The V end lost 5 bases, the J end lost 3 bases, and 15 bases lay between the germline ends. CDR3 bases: TGCGCCAGCAGACCGGGCGAGCGCTTCTACAATGAGCAGTTCTTC. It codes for CASRPGERFYNEQFF.

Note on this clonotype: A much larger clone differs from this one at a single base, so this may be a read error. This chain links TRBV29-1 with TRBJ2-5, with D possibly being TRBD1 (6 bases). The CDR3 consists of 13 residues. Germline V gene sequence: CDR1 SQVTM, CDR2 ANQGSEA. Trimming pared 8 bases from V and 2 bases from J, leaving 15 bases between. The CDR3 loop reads CSRRDRNQETQYF. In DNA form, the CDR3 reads TGCAGCCGCAGAGACAGGAATCAAGAGACCCAGTACTTC. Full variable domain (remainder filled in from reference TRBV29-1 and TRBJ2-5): SAVISQKPSRDICQRGTSLTIQCQVDSQVTMMFWYRQQPGQSLTLIATANQGSEATYESGFVIDKFPISRPNLTFSTLTVSNMSPEDSSIYLCSRRDRNQETQYFGPGTRLLVL.

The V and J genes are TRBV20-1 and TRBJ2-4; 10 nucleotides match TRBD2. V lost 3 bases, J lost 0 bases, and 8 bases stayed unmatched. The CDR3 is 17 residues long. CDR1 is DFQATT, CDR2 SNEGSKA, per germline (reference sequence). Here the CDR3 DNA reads TGCAGTGCTAGGGCCCGTAGCGGGGGGATAGCCAAAAACATTCAGTACTTC. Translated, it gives CSARARSGGIAKNIQYF.

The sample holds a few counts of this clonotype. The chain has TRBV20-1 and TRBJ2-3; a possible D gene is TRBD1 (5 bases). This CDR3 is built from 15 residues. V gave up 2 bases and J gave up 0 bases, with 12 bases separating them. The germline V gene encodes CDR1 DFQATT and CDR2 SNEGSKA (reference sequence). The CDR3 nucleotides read TGCAGTGCTAGACTTGACAGCACTAGCACAGATACGCAGTATTTT. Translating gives CSARLDSTSTDTQYF.

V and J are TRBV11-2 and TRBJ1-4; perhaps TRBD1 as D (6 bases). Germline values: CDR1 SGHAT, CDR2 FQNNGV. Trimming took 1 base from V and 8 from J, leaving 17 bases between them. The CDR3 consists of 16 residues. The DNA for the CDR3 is TGTGCCAGCAGCTTAGTGGGGGGCGCCTTTAGGGAAAAACTGTTTTTT. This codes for CASSLVGGAFREKLFF.

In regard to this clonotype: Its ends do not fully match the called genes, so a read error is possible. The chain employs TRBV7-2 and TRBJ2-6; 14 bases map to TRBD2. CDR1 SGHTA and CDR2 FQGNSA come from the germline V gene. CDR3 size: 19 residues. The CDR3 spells CASSAGLAGGISGANVPTF. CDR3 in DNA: TGTGCCAGCAGCGCCGGACTAGCGGGGGGCATCTCTGGGGCCAACGTCCCGACTTTC.

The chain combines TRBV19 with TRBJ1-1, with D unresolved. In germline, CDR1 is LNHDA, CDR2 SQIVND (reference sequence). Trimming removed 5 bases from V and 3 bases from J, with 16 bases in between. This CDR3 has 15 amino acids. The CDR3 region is CASSPLGGLDTEAFF. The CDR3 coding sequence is TGTGCCAGTAGTCCCCTGGGAGGGCTGGACACTGAAGCTTTCTTT.

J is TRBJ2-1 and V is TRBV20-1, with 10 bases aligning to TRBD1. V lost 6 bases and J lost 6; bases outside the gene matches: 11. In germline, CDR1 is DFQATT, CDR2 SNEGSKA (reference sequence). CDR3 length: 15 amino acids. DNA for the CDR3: TGCAGTGCCTCACGGACAGGGGGAGCGGGCAATGAGCAGTTCTTC. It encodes CSASRTGGAGNEQFF.

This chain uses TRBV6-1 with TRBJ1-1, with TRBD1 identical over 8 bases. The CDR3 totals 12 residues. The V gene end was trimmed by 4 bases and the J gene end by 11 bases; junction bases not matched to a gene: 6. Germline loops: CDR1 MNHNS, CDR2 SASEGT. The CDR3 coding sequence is TGTGCCAGCAGTGGGACAGGGATGAACGCTTTCTTT. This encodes CASSGTGMNAFF.

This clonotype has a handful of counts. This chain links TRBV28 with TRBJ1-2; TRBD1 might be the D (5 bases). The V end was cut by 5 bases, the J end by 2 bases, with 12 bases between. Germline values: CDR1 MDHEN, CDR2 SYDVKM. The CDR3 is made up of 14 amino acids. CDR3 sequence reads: CASSPGPLNYGYTF. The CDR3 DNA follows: TGTGCCAGCAGTCCGGGACCGCTGAACTATGGCTACACCTTC.

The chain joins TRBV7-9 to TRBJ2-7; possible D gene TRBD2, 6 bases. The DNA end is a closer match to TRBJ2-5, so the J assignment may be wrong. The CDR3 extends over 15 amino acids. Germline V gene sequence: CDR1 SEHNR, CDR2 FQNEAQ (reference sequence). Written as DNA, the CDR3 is TGTGCCAGCAACCTGGGACTCGGGAAAGAGCGGACCCAGTACTTC. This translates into CASNLGLGKERTQYF.

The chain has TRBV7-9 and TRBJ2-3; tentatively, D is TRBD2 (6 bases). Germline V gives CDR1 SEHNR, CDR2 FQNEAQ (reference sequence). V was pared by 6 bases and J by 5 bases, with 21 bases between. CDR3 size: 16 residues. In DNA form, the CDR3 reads TGTGCCAGCAGTGATTGGCGGGGAACCGTTGGAGATACGCAGTATTTT. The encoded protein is CASSDWRGTVGDTQYF. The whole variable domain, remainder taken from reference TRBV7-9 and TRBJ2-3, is DTGVSQNPRHKITKRGQNVTFRCDPISEHNRLYWYRQTLGQGPEFLTYFQNEAQLEKSRLLSDRFSAERPKGSFSTLEIQRTEQGDSAMYLCASSDWRGTVGDTQYFGPGTRLTVL.

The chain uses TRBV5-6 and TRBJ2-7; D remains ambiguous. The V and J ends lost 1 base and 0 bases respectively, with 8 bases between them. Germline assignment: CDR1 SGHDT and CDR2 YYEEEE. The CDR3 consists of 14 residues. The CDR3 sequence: CASSLWVGSYEQYF. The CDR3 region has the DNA TGTGCCAGCAGCTTGTGGGTTGGCTCCTACGAGCAGTACTTC.

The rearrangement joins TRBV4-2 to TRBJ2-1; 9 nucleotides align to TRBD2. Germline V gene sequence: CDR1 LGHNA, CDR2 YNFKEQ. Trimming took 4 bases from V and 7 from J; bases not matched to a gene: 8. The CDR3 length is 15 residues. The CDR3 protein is CASSLGGGAGNEQFF. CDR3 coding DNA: TGTGCCAGCAGCCTCGGCGGGGGGGCCGGGAATGAGCAGTTCTTC.

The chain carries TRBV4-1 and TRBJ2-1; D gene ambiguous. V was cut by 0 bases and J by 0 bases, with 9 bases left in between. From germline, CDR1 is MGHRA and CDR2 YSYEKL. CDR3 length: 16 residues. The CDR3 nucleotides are TGCGCCAGCAGCCAAGATGATAGAAGCTCCTACAATGAGCAGTTCTTC. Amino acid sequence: CASSQDDRSSYNEQFF.

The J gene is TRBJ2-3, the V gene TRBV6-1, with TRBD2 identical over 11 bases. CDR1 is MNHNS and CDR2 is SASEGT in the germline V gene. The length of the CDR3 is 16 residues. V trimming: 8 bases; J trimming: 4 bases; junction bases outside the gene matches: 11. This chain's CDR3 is CASLGLAGGLSDTQYF. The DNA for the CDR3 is TGTGCCAGCCTCGGTCTAGCGGGGGGCCTCTCAGATACGCAGTATTTT.

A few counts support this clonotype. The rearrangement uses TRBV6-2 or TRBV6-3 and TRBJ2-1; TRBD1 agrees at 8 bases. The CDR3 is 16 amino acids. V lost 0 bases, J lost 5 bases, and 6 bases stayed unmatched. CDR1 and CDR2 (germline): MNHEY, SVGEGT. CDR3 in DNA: TGTGCCAGCAGTTACTCTCCAGGGGGCAAAGACAATGAGCAGTTCTTC. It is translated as CASSYSPGGKDNEQFF.

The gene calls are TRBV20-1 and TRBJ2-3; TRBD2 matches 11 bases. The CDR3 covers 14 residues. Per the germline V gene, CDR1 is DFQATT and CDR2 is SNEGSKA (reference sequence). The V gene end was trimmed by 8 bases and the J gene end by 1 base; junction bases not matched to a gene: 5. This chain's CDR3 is CSQTGLAGTDTQYF. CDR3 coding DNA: TGCAGTCAAACGGGACTAGCGGGCACAGATACGCAGTATTTT.

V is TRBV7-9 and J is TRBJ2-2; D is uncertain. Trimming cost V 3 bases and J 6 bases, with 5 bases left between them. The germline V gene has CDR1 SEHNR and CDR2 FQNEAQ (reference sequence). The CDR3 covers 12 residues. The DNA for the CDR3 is TGTGCCAGCAGCTTGGCTGCCGGGGAGCTGTTTTTT. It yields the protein CASSLAAGELFF.

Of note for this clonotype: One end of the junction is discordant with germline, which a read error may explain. CDR3 sequence reads: CASSLDLRGGRTTGVNVLTF. CDR3 bases: TGCGCCAGCAGCTTGGATCTTCGTGGAGGGCGTACTACTGGGGTCAACGTCCTGACTTTC. The V call is TRBV5-1, the J call TRBJ2-6, with TRBD2 as a possible D gene (6 bases). From germline, CDR1 is SGHRS and CDR2 YFSETQ. This CDR3 comprises 20 residues.

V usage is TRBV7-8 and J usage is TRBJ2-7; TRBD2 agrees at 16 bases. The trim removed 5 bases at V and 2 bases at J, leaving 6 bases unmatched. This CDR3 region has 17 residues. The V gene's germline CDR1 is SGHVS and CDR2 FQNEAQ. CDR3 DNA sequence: TGTGCCAGCAGCATCGGGACTAGCGGGGGGGTAGCCTACGAGCAGTACTTC. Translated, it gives CASSIGTSGGVAYEQYF.

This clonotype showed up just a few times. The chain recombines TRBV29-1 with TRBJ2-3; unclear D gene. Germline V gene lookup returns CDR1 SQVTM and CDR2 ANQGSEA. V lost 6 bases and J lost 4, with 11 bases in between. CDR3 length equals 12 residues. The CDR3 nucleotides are TGCAGCGTGGACGGAACCTCAGATACGCAGTATTTT. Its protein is CSVDGTSDTQYF.

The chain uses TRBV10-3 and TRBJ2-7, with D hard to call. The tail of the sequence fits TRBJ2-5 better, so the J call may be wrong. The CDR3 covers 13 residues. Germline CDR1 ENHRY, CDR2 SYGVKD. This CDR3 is CAIRSAGQETQYF. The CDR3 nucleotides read TGTGCCATCAGGTCTGCTGGGCAGGAGACCCAGTACTTC.

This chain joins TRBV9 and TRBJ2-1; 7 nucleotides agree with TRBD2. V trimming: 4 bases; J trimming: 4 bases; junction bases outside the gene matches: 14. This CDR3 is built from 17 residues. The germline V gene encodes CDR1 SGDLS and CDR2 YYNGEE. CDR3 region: CASSLSTNAGVYNEQFF. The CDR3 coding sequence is TGTGCCAGCAGCCTGAGTACCAACGCGGGGGTTTACAATGAGCAGTTCTTC.

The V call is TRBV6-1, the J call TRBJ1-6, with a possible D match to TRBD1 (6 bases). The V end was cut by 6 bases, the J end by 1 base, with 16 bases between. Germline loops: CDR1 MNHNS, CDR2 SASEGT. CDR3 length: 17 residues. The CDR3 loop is CASRDPGRGSYNSPLHF. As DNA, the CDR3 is TGTGCCAGCAGGGACCCGGGAAGGGGGTCCTATAATTCACCCCTCCACTTT.

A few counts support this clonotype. In DNA, the CDR3 is TGTGCCAGCAGCCACTTGGGGTCCCCCAGTTACAATGAGCAGTTCTTC. Translated, it gives CASSHLGSPSYNEQFF. The chain couples TRBV3-1 to TRBJ2-1; D remains unclear. The CDR3 runs to 16 residues. V shed 3 bases and J shed 4 bases, with 16 bases lying between them. CDR1 is LGHDT and CDR2 is YNNKEL in the germline V gene (reference sequence).

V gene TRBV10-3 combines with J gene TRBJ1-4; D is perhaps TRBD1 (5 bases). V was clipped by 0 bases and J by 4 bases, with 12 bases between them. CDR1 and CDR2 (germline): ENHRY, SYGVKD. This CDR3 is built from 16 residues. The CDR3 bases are TGTGCCATCAGTGAGTCGACGGGGCAGAGTAATGAAAAACTGTTTTTT. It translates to CAISESTGQSNEKLFF.

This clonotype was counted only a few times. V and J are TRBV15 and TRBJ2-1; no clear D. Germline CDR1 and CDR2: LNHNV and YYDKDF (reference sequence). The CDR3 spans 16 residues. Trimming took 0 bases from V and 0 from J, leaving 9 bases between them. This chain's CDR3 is CATSRDIRPSYNEQFF. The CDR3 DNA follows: TGTGCCACCAGCAGAGATATCCGACCCTCCTACAATGAGCAGTTCTTC.